The 19 T cell receptor beta chains listed next were all sequenced from one sample in a study of metastatic and nonmetastatic thyroid tumors. No patient received treatment before thyroid surgery. TCRdb re-called the PCR reads through MiXCR. The sample has almost 9,500 clones, around 28% seen once. Source material: tumor tissue. These receptors originate from a female donor with papillary thyroid cancer or a benign thyroid nodule (not recorded which). Some clones in this sample may be carry-over from other donors' samples.

This clone was detected ten times or more. An end of the junction differs from the germline gene, which may be a read error. Other DNA sequences in the same sample also yield this CDR3. This sequence joins TRBV7-6 and TRBJ2-2; the match to TRBD2 covers 14 bases. Germline V gene lookup returns CDR1 SGHVS and CDR2 FNYEAQ. The CDR3 consists of 17 residues. The CDR3 DNA reads as TGTGCCAGCAGCTCCCCGGGACTAGCGGGAGTTAACGGGGAGCTATTTTTT. Its protein product is CASSSPGLAGVNGELFF.

The chain has TRBV5-1 and TRBJ2-1, with D unresolved. CDR1 and CDR2 from the germline V gene are SGHRS and YFSETQ. V shed 0 bases and J shed 3 bases, with 13 bases lying between them. This CDR3 is built from 16 residues. CDR3 sequence reads: CASSLGVVLGYNEQFF. The CDR3 DNA reads as TGCGCCAGCAGCTTGGGGGTAGTACTCGGCTACAATGAGCAGTTCTTC.

J is TRBJ2-7 and V is TRBV14; tentative D call: TRBD1 (6 bases). V dropped 5 bases and J dropped 2 bases, with 19 bases sitting between them. Per the germline V gene, CDR1 is SGHDN and CDR2 is FVKESK. The CDR3 runs to 16 residues. The CDR3 spells CASSDGLGQSAYEQYF. The CDR3 DNA sequence: TGTGCCAGCAGCGACGGATTAGGACAGTCCGCCTACGAGCAGTACTTC. The full variable domain, its missing parts supplied by reference TRBV14 and TRBJ2-7, is EAGVTQFPSHSVIEKGQTVTLRCDPISGHDNLYWYRRVMGKEIKFLLHFVKESKQDESGMPNNRFLAERTGGTYSTLKVQPAELEDSGVYFCASSDGLGQSAYEQYFGPGTRLTVT.

This clone rates as medium-sized. V is TRBV28 and J is TRBJ2-1, with a possible D match to TRBD2 (5 bases). Trimming took 3 bases from V and 0 from J, leaving 15 bases between them. CDR1 MDHEN and CDR2 SYDVKM come from the germline V gene. The CDR3 spans 17 residues. This chain's CDR3 is CASSFSASSGSYNEQFF. Here the CDR3 DNA reads TGTGCCAGCAGTTTTTCCGCTAGCTCCGGCTCCTACAATGAGCAGTTCTTC. Based on the CDR3 plus reference TRBV28 and TRBJ2-1, the full variable domain is DVKVTQSSRYLVKRTGEKVFLECVQDMDHENMFWYRQDPGLGLRLIYFSYDVKMKEKGDIPEGYSVSREKKERFSLILESASTNQTSMYLCASSFSASSGSYNEQFFGPGTRLTVL.

Ten or more counts support this clone. The rearrangement uses TRBV7-6 and TRBJ2-7; 15 bases match TRBD2. This CDR3 contains 18 residues. CDR1 SGHVS and CDR2 FNYEAQ come from the germline V gene. Losses at the gene ends were 5 bases for V and 4 bases for J; bases not matched to a gene: 12. CDR3: CASSRGTSGRPGAYEQYF. The DNA of the CDR3 is TGTGCCAGCAGCCGAGGGACTAGCGGGAGGCCCGGAGCGTACGAGCAGTACTTC.

This clone is termed medium-sized. This chain connects TRBV10-3 to TRBJ2-3; no clear D gene. Trimming cost V 6 bases and J 0 bases, with 7 bases left between them. This CDR3 is 13 amino acids long. CDR1 and CDR2 (germline): ENHRY, SYGVKD. CDR3 protein: CAIRSRSTDTQYF. In DNA, the CDR3 is TGTGCCATCAGGTCCAGGAGCACAGATACGCAGTATTTT.

The table lists this clone with many counts. The chain uses TRBV5-4 and TRBJ2-1; D uncertain. This CDR3 has 14 residues. Trimming removed 7 bases at V and 4 bases at J, with 15 bases between. Germline assignment: CDR1 SGHNT and CDR2 YYREEE (reference sequence). The CDR3 spells CASLPEVGYNEQFF. In nucleotides, the CDR3 is TGTGCCAGCCTGCCCGAAGTAGGATACAATGAGCAGTTCTTC.

This clone was detected many times. J is TRBJ2-2 and V is TRBV14, with D perhaps assigned TRBD1 or TRBD2 (5 bases each). The CDR3 covers 16 residues. The germline gives CDR1 SGHDN, CDR2 FVKESK. V was pared by 4 bases and J by 4 bases, with 16 bases between. The CDR3 DNA sequence: TGTGCCAGCAGCCGACTGGGATCGGGGCGCACCGGGGAGCTGTTTTTT. Encoded protein: CASSRLGSGRTGELFF. Full variable domain (missing parts from reference TRBV14 and TRBJ2-2): EAGVTQFPSHSVIEKGQTVTLRCDPISGHDNLYWYRRVMGKEIKFLLHFVKESKQDESGMPNNRFLAERTGGTYSTLKVQPAELEDSGVYFCASSRLGSGRTGELFFGEGSRLTVL.

This clone has only one observation. In DNA, the CDR3 is TGTGCCAGCAGCCAAGTTCGGGGGAATGAAGCTTTCTTT. Its protein product is CASSQVRGNEAFF. The rearrangement joins TRBV3-1 to TRBJ1-1; tentative D call: TRBD1 (5 bases). The germline V gene has CDR1 LGHDT and CDR2 YNNKEL (reference sequence). V lost 1 base and J lost 7, with 10 bases in between. The CDR3 extends over 13 amino acids. The full variable domain, rest sourced from reference TRBV3-1 and TRBJ1-1, is DTAVSQTPKYLVTQMGNDKSIKCEQNLGHDTMYWYKQDSKKFLKIMFSYNNKELIINETVPNRFSPKSPDKAHLNLHINSLELGDSAVYFCASSQVRGNEAFFGQGTRLTVV.

This rearrangement joins TRBV18 to TRBJ1-4; no clear D. V lost 3 bases and J lost 4, with 9 bases in between. CDR3 length: 14 residues. Looked up from germline, CDR1 is KGHSH and CDR2 is LQKENI. The CDR3 protein is CASSPWRDNEKLFF. The CDR3, as DNA: TGTGCCAGCTCACCGTGGCGGGATAATGAAAAACTGTTTTTT. Complete variable domain (other parts from reference TRBV18 and TRBJ1-4): NAGVMQNPRHLVRRRGQEARLRCSPMKGHSHVYWYRQLPEEGLKFMVYLQKENIIDESGMPKERFSAEFPKEGPSILRIQQVVRGDSAAYFCASSPWRDNEKLFFGSGTQLSVL.

In the case of this clone: Mismatch with germline at one junction end may stem from a read error. The chain carries TRBV7-2 and TRBJ2-7, with TRBD1 identical over 9 bases. In germline, CDR1 is SGHTA, CDR2 FQGNSA. This CDR3 has 15 amino acids. CDR3 sequence reads: CSSSLGQGWTYEQYF. The CDR3 DNA follows: TGTTCCAGCAGCCTAGGACAGGGGTGGACCTACGAGCAGTACTTC. Together with reference TRBV7-2 and TRBJ2-7, the CDR3 gives the full variable domain: GAGVSQSPSNKVTEKGKDVELRCDPISGHTALYWYRQSLGQGLEFLIYFQGNSAPDKSGLPSDRFSAERTGGSVSTLTIQRTQQEDSAVYLCSSSLGQGWTYEQYFGPGTRLTVT.

This clone was recorded at least ten times. The V and J genes are TRBV6-5 and TRBJ2-1; TRBD2 is a possible D gene (9 bases). CDR1 is MNHEY and CDR2 is SVGAGI in the germline V gene. CDR3 size: 19 residues. V gave up 7 bases and J gave up 4 bases, with 29 bases separating them. The CDR3 region has the DNA TGTGCCAGCAATAAGGCGGACAGGGCCCTAGCGGGAAAATACAATGAGCAGTTCTTC. Encoded protein: CASNKADRALAGKYNEQFF.

The chain uses TRBV27 and TRBJ1-6; TRBD1 is a possible D gene (5 bases). Between the trimmed V and J ends, which lost 2 bases and 10 bases, there was a span of 18 bases. Germline V gives CDR1 MNHEY, CDR2 SMNVEV (reference sequence). This CDR3 spans 16 amino acids. The CDR3 sequence is CASSLGAQGRRSPLHF. In DNA, the CDR3 is TGTGCCAGCAGTTTAGGAGCCCAGGGAAGAAGATCACCCCTCCACTTT.

This clone is medium-sized. A read error may produce the germline difference seen at one junction end. This sequence joins TRBV20-1 and TRBJ2-1, with TRBD2 matching 7 bases. In germline, CDR1 is DFQATT, CDR2 SNEGSKA (reference sequence). This CDR3 spans 14 amino acids. This chain's CDR3 is CSARAGGGSDEQFF. Written as DNA, the CDR3 is TGCAGTGCGAGAGCCGGGGGAGGGTCTGATGAGCAGTTCTTC.

This chain links TRBV7-3 with TRBJ2-3, with D maybe TRBD2 (5 bases). V lost 4 bases, J lost 6 bases, and 11 bases lay in between. The CDR3 runs to 13 residues. The germline V gene has CDR1 SGHTA and CDR2 FQGTGA. CDR3 in DNA: TGTGCCAGCAGCTCCTATAGGGAGGATACGCAGTATTTT. It codes for CASSSYREDTQYF.

The V gene is TRBV20-1, the J gene TRBJ1-6; 11 bases align to TRBD1. V shed 4 bases, J shed 0 bases, and the junction held 11 bases outside the gene matches. CDR1 and CDR2 (germline): DFQATT, SNEGSKA (reference sequence). The CDR3 spans 19 residues. The CDR3 nucleotides read TGCAGTGCTACTCGGGACAGGGGGGCCCTGAGCTCCTATAATTCACCCCTCCACTTT. It translates to CSATRDRGALSSYNSPLHF.

This clone was picked up a small number of times. This chain connects TRBV24-1 to TRBJ2-1; D is possibly TRBD1 or TRBD2 (5 bases each). Per the germline V gene, CDR1 is KGHDR and CDR2 is SFDVKD. V shed 3 bases and J shed 1 base, with 6 bases lying between them. The CDR3 contains 14 residues. The CDR3 loop is CATSDGGSYNEQFF. The CDR3 DNA reads TGTGCCACCAGTGATGGGGGTTCCTACAATGAGCAGTTCTTC.

Remarks on this clone: At one of its ends the junction is not consistent with the germline gene, which may arise from a read error. V usage is TRBV2 and J usage is TRBJ2-7; 7 nucleotides line up with TRBD1. Germline assignment: CDR1 SNHLY and CDR2 FYNNEI. The CDR3 totals 16 residues. The CDR3 DNA reads TGTGCCAGCAGTTATTCCAAGACAGGGAGCCCCTACGATCAGTACTTC. Protein product: CASSYSKTGSPYDQYF.

This chain uses TRBV7-2 with TRBJ2-7; no reliable D call. Germline CDR1 and CDR2: SGHTA and FQGNSA. CDR3 size: 11 residues. V lost 5 bases, J lost 6 bases, and 8 bases lay in between. CDR3 in amino acids: CASSKRSEQYF. CDR3 nucleotides: TGTGCCAGCAGCAAAAGGAGCGAGCAGTACTTC.